This TCR beta chain was found in a study of T-cell reconstitution after alpha-beta-depleted transplantation in children. This clonotype was detected many times. Its antigen is unknown. TCRbeta library construction was performed incorporating unique molecular identifiers. TCRdb reprocessed the PCR reads via MiXCR and lists one record per CDR3 protein. The sample has 250,000 to 300,000 distinct CDR3 sequences, just over 7.5% seen once. There are 11 residues in the CDR3. Trimming shortened V by 6 bases and J by 3 bases, and 9 bases separated the two germline ends. CDR1 is SQVTM and CDR2 is ANQGSEA in the germline V gene. Findings of the study overall: Several patients had high TCRbeta diversity at day 60; it came from surviving recipient T cells and thymic progenitors. The study reportedly traced alpha-beta T cells about two months after transplant to several hundred expanded graft clones. When one year had passed after transplant, most T-cell counts and diversity came from newly produced T cells.

The source material was peripheral blood, sampled 360 days after TCRalphabeta/CD19-depleted stem cell transplant. The TCR comes from a female patient aged 2 to 10 who had a stem cell transplant for Fanconi anemia, so the T cells may come from the graft donor. This chain connects TRBV29-1 to TRBJ2-7; D remains unclear. This chain's CDR3 is CSVLDNYEQYF. The DNA of the CDR3 is TGCAGCGTGCTAGATAACTACGAGCAGTACTTC.